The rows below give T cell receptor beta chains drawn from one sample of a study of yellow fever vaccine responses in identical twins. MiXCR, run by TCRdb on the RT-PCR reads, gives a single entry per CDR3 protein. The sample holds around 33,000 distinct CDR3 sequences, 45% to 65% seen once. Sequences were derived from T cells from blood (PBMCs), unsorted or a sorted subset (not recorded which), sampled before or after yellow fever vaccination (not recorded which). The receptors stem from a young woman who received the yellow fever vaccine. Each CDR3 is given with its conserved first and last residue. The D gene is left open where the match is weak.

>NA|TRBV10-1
CASSKGFGTYEQYF
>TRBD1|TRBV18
CASSPGQGMNTEAFF
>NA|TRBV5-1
CASSRGTGKGLDNEQFF
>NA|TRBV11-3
CASSLGGVQETQYF
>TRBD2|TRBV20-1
CSASLAGGVTGELFF
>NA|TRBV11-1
CASSYGSIEQFF
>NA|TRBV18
CASSPRGIGETQYF
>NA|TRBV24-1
CATSGQTYNEQFF
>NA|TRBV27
CASSPHTGTAYYEQYF
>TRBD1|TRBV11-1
CASSKIGTVNLGEQFF
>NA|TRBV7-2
CASSPLVENIQYF
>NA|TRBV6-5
CASSYSGVQNSPLHF
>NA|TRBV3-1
CASSGGPGELFF
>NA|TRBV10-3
CAISAQGAYGYTF
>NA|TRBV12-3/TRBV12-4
CASKGRYGYTF
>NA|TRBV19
CASSLGLNTEAFF
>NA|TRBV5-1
CASSQDTSGGYTF
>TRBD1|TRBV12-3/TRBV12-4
CASSLGDRGLGQPQHF
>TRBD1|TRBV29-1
CSVSRTGAYNEQFF
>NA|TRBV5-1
CASSPPPCEQYF
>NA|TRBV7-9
CASSLSPPRDNNYGYTF
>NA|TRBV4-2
CASSRQGFGQETQYF
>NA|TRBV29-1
CSVAATFYEQYF
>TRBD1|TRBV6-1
CASSPRDRPRYGYTF
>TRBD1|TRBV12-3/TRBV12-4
CASSKTGGAETQYF
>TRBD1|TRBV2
CASSQVGQGVSNQPQHF
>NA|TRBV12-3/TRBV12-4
CASSPDSGRWTGELFF
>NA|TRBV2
CASRTSSTDTQYF
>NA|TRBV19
CASSPPASLGDQETQYF
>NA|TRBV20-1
CSVAESLYGYTF
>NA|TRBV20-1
CSASDSPGEKLFF
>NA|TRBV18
CASSPPVYLEQHNEQFF
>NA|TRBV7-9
CASSLAQWVPGELFF
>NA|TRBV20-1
CSADSNLYGQYF
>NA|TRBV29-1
CSVNAGNTQYF